This T cell receptor (beta chain) was recovered during a study of T cell repertoires in cytomegalovirus infection. Overall study context: Public TCR beta signatures were indicative of both CMV infection and a matching HLA type.

TCRdb used MiXCR to reprocess the reads, holding one entry per CDR3 protein. The sample lists hundreds of thousands of distinct CDR3 sequences, about 42% occurring once. Note on this clonotype: Its antigen is unidentified.

Material: cultured PBMCs, obtained from culture after CMV antigen stimulation. The source of this sequence is a human donor in good health (CMV status not recorded). Some clones in this sample may be carry-over from other donors' samples.

The CDR3 reads CASTMTSGYNEQFF. Written as DNA, the CDR3 is TGTGCCAGCACCATGACTAGCGGCTACAATGAGCAGTTCTTC. This rearrangement joins TRBV12-3 or TRBV12-4 to TRBJ2-1, with 9 bases fitting TRBD2. This CDR3 comprises 14 residues. The V segment lost 7 bases and the J segment 3 bases; nucleotides outside the gene matches: 4.